The 16 T cell receptor beta chains below were found in one sample sequenced in a study of OX40 agonist ivuxolimab in advanced cancers. Profiled with immunoSEQ multiplex PCR; TCRdb holds only in-frame clones, not every one. The sample has tens of thousands of clones, approximately 90% seen once. Sequenced here: CD4+ or CD8+ T cells sorted from blood, sampled in a trial of the OX40 agonist ivuxolimab. Receptor source: an adult with an advanced solid tumor such as melanoma, head and neck, liver or kidney cancer.

The chain is built from TRBV19 and TRBJ1-1, with 10 bases that match TRBD1. The CDR3 contains 16 residues. Germline V lookup: CDR1 LNHDA, CDR2 SQIVND (reference sequence). With 7 bases clipped from V and 3 bases from J, the junction kept 11 bases outside the gene matches. Here the CDR3 reads CASITTGGGRYTEAFF. CDR3 DNA sequence: TGTGCCAGTATCACGACAGGGGGCGGCCGGTACACTGAAGCTTTCTTT. Variable domain in full (rest from reference TRBV19 and TRBJ1-1): DGGITQSPKYLFRKEGQNVTLSCEQNLNHDAMYWYRQDPGQGLRLIYYSQIVNDFQKGDIAEGYSVSREKKESFPLTVTSAQKNPTAFYLCASITTGGGRYTEAFFGQGTRLTVV.

V usage is TRBV27 and J usage is TRBJ1-2; D is undetermined. With 3 bases removed from V and 4 bases from J, the gap between germline ends came to 15 bases. CDR3 length: 15 residues. The germline V gene encodes CDR1 MNHEY and CDR2 SMNVEV (reference sequence). CDR3 nucleotides: TGTGCCAGCAGTTTGGGAAGGGCGTTGACCTATGGCTACACCTTC. Translation gives CASSLGRALTYGYTF.

This chain links TRBV7-9 with TRBJ2-7; D is perhaps TRBD1 (6 bases). This CDR3 spans 16 amino acids. V gave up 3 bases and J gave up 0 bases, with 15 bases separating them. CDR1 SEHNR and CDR2 FQNEAQ come from the germline V gene (reference sequence). The CDR3 here is CASSFSSRGSSYEQYF. Here the CDR3 DNA reads TGTGCCAGCAGCTTTTCTTCAAGGGGGAGCTCCTACGAGCAGTACTTC.

In its sample, this clone was seen once. The CDR3 nucleotides read TGTGCCAGCAGCTTAGATGTGGGGACAGGGATTTTTAACTATGGCTACACCTTC. The encoded protein is CASSLDVGTGIFNYGYTF. The chain is built from TRBV11-2 and TRBJ1-2; TRBD1 matches 9 bases. V shed 0 bases and J 1 base; nucleotides not matched to a gene: 9. Per the germline V gene, CDR1 is SGHAT and CDR2 is FQNNGV. CDR3 length: 18 residues. The full variable domain, its missing parts supplied by reference TRBV11-2 and TRBJ1-2, is EAGVAQSPRYKIIEKRQSVAFWCNPISGHATLYWYQQILGQGPKLLIQFQNNGVVDDSQLPKDRFSAERLKGVDSTLKIQPAKLEDSAVYLCASSLDVGTGIFNYGYTFGSGTRLTVV.

This clone is termed large. The chain is built from TRBV5-1 and TRBJ2-7, with a weak D call TRBD1 (5 bases). Between the trimmed V and J ends, which lost 1 base and 6 bases, there was a span of 14 bases. In germline, CDR1 is SGHRS, CDR2 YFSETQ. The CDR3 consists of 14 residues. The CDR3 DNA is TGCGCCAGCAGCTTGTTAGGGGCGGACGGCGAGCAGTACTTC. It is translated as CASSLLGADGEQYF.

The chain employs TRBV30 and TRBJ2-7; TRBD2 aligns across 9 bases. Germline V CDR1 and CDR2: GTSNPN, SVGIG (reference sequence). J was trimmed by 5 bases and V by 1 base; bases with no gene match: 9. This CDR3 has 15 amino acids. CDR3 sequence reads: CAWSGRRGGPNEQYF. Here the CDR3 DNA reads TGTGCCTGGAGTGGCCGGCGGGGGGGGCCTAACGAGCAGTACTTC. Looking up the rest from reference TRBV30 and TRBJ2-7 gives the full variable domain: SQTIHQWPATLVQPVGSPLSLECTVEGTSNPNLYWYRQAAGRGLQLLFYSVGIGQISSEVPQNLSASRPQDRQFILSSKKLLLSDSGFYLCAWSGRRGGPNEQYFGPGTRLTVT.

The J gene is TRBJ2-2, the V gene TRBV5-6, with D tentatively TRBD2 (6 bases). The V end was cut by 4 bases, the J end by 4 bases, with 20 bases between. This CDR3 region has 17 residues. Looked up from germline, CDR1 is SGHDT and CDR2 is YYEEEE. The DNA for the CDR3 is TGTGCCAGCAGCCCATACCGCGGGGCGGCTCTCACCGGGGAGCTGTTTTTT. Translating gives CASSPYRGAALTGELFF.

The V call is TRBV4-2, the J call TRBJ1-2; D is unclear. Germline assignment: CDR1 LGHNA and CDR2 YNFKEQ. Deletions cut 2 bases from V and 4 bases from J, with 14 bases between. The CDR3 loop spans 15 amino acids. CDR3 amino acids: CASSQLARKVYGYTF. The CDR3 coding sequence is TGTGCCAGCAGCCAATTGGCGCGGAAAGTCTATGGCTACACCTTC.

This sequence joins TRBV30 and TRBJ2-7, with 8 bases fitting TRBD1. The V gene end was trimmed by 3 bases and the J gene end by 4 bases; junction bases not matched to a gene: 2. CDR1 is GTSNPN, CDR2 SVGIG, per germline (reference sequence). The CDR3 is 12 amino acids. The CDR3 spells CAWRDRDYEQYF. The CDR3 DNA follows: TGTGCCTGGAGGGACAGGGATTACGAGCAGTACTTC. Filled out from reference TRBV30 and TRBJ2-7, the complete variable domain reads SQTIHQWPATLVQPVGSPLSLECTVEGTSNPNLYWYRQAAGRGLQLLFYSVGIGQISSEVPQNLSASRPQDRQFILSSKKLLLSDSGFYLCAWRDRDYEQYFGPGTRLTVT.

V usage is TRBV21-1 and J usage is TRBJ1-1; the table's D call TRBD1 went unverified against the DNA. TRBV21-1 is a documented pseudogene. The CDR3 is 20 residues long. CDR3 residues: CASKGARRWGQGMTDTEAFF. Here the CDR3 DNA reads TGTGCCAGCAAGGGAGCCAGGAGGTGGGGACAGGGCATGACCGACACTGAAGCTTTCTTT.

The V and J genes are TRBV11-2 and TRBJ2-5; the match to TRBD1 covers 8 bases. The CDR3 is 16 amino acids. Germline CDR1 SGHAT, CDR2 FQNNGV. Unmatched junction bases numbered 11, after V lost 5 bases and J lost 3 bases. CDR3 residues: CASSLRTGTSKETQYF. The CDR3 nucleotides are TGTGCCAGCAGCCTCCGGACAGGGACCTCAAAAGAGACCCAGTACTTC.

V usage is TRBV30 and J usage is TRBJ1-2; 9 bases match TRBD1. V lost 2 bases and J lost 6; bases outside the gene matches: 13. Germline loops: CDR1 GTSNPN, CDR2 SVGIG (reference sequence). CDR3 length: 16 amino acids. The DNA of the CDR3 is TGTGCCTGGAGTCCTACCTTCGGGACAGGGAGGGATGGCTACACCTTC. This sequence encodes CAWSPTFGTGRDGYTF.

The chain links TRBV6-5 to TRBJ1-2; D may be TRBD1 (6 bases). Germline V gene sequence: CDR1 MNHEY, CDR2 SVGAGI. The CDR3 contains 12 residues. V lost 0 bases, J lost 13 bases, and 12 bases lay in between. The CDR3 DNA reads as TGTGCCAGCAGTTACTCTGGGACACAAGCCACCTTC. Translation: CASSYSGTQATF.

V is TRBV6-1 and J is TRBJ1-1; possibly TRBD1 for D (5 bases). The CDR3 extends over 13 amino acids. CDR1 is MNHNS, CDR2 SASEGT, per germline. Deletions cut 7 bases from V and 7 bases from J, with 16 bases between. CDR3 bases: TGTGCCAGCATCCTGGGACCGCTGGATGAAGCTTTCTTT. Its translation is CASILGPLDEAFF.

The J gene is TRBJ1-5, the V gene TRBV2; 7 nucleotides align to TRBD1. The CDR3 length is 15 residues. The V gene's germline CDR1 is SNHLY and CDR2 FYNNEI. Losses at the gene ends were 8 bases for V and 6 bases for J; bases not matched to a gene: 13. The CDR3 nucleotides are TGTGCCAGCCTTGAAGCAGGCACAGGGGTTCAGCCCCAGCATTTT. This translates into CASLEAGTGVQPQHF.

The genes are TRBV19 and TRBJ2-1, with D tentatively TRBD1 or TRBD2 (6 bases each). The V gene's germline CDR1 is LNHDA and CDR2 SQIVND (reference sequence). The V and J ends lost 2 bases and 8 bases respectively, with 13 bases between them. This CDR3 is built from 14 residues. The DNA for the CDR3 is TGTGCCAGTAGTATAAGTTCGGGGGCGGATGAGCAGTTCTTC. It is translated as CASSISSGADEQFF.